This T cell receptor (beta chain) comes out of a study of cytomegalovirus exposure and HLA in healthy donors. Regarding the study as a whole: Some public TCRs appeared in many individuals, while most sequences were rare. Information on immune exposure was restricted to one variable (CMV serostatus). In a later analysis, common viral pathogens appeared linked to several of the most significant clusters. Highly shared sequence variants in one cluster were likely a sequencing artifact.

After removal of 8 bases from V and 4 bases from J, the junction contained 9 bases not matched to a gene. The CDR3 runs to 13 residues. Germline values: CDR1 SQVTM, CDR2 ANQGSEA. To note about this clone: Its cognate antigen is unknown.

The PCR was carried out with 60 Vbeta primers and 13 Jbeta primers. TCRdb's copy holds only in-frame clones and misses some; the assay was immunoSEQ multiplex PCR. Here the sample spans about 140,000 clones, under 85% being singletons. The receptor was isolated from a man aged 18-30 years in good health and CMV-seronegative. Sequencing input: PBMCs. V gene TRBV29-1 combines with J gene TRBJ2-5, with 8 bases that match TRBD2. CDR3 sequence: CSSGGGSTETQYF. In DNA form, the CDR3 reads TGCAGCTCCGGGGGGGGCTCAACAGAGACCCAGTACTTC.